The present T cell receptor beta chain was sequenced within a study of cytomegalovirus exposure and HLA in healthy donors. Study summary: An earlier analysis found some 100 million unique TCR beta sequences from approximately 170 million T cells. Assignment to the Caucasian-associated ancestry cluster applied to 75% to 85% of the roughly 400 genotyped donors.

Germline V gives CDR1 MNHNS, CDR2 SASEGT. The CDR3 totals 17 residues. V was clipped by 3 bases and J by 4 bases, with 20 bases between them. The PCR used 60 Vbeta and 13 Jbeta primers. Assay: immunoSEQ multiplex PCR; the TCRdb copy retains only in-frame clones and omits some. The table shows approximately 98,000 clones, with about 81% occurring only once. This TCR came from a man aged 18 to 30 in good health and CMV-seropositive. This chain connects TRBV6-1 to TRBJ2-3; D might be TRBD2 (5 bases). The sample was PBMCs. CDR3 nucleotides: TGTGCCAGCAGTGATTCGGTCCCAGGAGGTGGGCCAGATACGCAGTATTTT. Its protein is CASSDSVPGGGPDTQYF.